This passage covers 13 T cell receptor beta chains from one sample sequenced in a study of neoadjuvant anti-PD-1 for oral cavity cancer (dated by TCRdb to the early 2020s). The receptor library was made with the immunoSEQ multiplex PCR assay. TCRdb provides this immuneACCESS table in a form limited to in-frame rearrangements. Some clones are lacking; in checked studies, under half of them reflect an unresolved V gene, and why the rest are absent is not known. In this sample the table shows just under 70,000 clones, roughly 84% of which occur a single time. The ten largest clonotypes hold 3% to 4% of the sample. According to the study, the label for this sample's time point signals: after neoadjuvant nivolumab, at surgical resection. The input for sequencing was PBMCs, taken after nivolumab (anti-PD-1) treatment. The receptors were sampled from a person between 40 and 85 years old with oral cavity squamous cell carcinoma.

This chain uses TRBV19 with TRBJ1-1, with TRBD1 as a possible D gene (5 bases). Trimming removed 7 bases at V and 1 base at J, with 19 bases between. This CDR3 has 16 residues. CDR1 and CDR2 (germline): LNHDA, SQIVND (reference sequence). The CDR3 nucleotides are TGTGCCAGTAACCCTTTAGGAGACAGATCGAACACTGAAGCTTTCTTT. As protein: CASNPLGDRSNTEAFF.

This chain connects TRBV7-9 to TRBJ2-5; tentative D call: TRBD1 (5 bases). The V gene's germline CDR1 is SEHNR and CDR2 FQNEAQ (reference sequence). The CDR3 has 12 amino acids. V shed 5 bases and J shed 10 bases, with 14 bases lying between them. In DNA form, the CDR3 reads TGTGCCAGCAGCACCCAGGACACGGGCCAGTACTTC. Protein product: CASSTQDTGQYF. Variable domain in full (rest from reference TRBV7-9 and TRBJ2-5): DTGVSQNPRHKITKRGQNVTFRCDPISEHNRLYWYRQTLGQGPEFLTYFQNEAQLEKSRLLSDRFSAERPKGSFSTLEIQRTEQGDSAMYLCASSTQDTGQYFGPGTRLLVL.

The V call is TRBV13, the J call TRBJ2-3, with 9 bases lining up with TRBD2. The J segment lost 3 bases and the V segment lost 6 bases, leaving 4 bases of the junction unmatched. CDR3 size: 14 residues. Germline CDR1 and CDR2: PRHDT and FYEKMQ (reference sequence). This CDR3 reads CASSRLAETDTQYF. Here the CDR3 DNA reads TGTGCCAGCAGTAGACTAGCGGAGACAGATACGCAGTATTTT.

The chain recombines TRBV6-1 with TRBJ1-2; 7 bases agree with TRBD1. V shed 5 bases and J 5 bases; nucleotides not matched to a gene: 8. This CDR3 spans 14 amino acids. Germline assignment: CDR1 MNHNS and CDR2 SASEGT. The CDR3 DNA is TGTGCCAGCAGTTCGTCAGGGGGTAATTATGGCTACACCTTC. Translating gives CASSSSGGNYGYTF.

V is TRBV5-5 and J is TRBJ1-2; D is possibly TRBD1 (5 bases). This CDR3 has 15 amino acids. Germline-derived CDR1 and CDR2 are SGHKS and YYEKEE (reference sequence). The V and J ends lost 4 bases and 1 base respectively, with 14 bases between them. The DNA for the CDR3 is TGTGCCAGCAGCCCCCCGGGGGTTCTTAACTATGGCTACACCTTC. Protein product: CASSPPGVLNYGYTF.

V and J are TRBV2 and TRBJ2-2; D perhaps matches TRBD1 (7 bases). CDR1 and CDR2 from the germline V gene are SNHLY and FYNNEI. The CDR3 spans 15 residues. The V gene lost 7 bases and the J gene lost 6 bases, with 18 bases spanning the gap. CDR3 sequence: CASMDSRGVAGELFF. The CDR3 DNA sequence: TGTGCCAGCATGGATAGCAGGGGGGTTGCCGGGGAGCTGTTTTTT.

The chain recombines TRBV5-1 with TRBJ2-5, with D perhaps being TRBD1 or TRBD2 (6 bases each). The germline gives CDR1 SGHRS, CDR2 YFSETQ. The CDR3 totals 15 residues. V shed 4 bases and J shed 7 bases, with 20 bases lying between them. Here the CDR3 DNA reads TGCGCCAGCAGCATTTCCGGACAGTTCGGGGGGACCCAGTACTTC. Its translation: CASSISGQFGGTQYF.

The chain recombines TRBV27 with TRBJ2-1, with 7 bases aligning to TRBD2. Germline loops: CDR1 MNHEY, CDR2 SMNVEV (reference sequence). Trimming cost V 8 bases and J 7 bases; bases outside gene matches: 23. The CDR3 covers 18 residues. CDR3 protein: CASRPYASGGRIQNEQFF. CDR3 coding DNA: TGTGCCAGCCGACCTTACGCATCGGGGGGTAGGATACAGAATGAGCAGTTCTTC.

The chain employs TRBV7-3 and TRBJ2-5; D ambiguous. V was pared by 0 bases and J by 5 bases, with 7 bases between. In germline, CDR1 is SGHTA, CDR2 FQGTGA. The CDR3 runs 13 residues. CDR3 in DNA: TGTGCCAGCAGCTTAACGTTCGGGGAGACCCAGTACTTC. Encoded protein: CASSLTFGETQYF.

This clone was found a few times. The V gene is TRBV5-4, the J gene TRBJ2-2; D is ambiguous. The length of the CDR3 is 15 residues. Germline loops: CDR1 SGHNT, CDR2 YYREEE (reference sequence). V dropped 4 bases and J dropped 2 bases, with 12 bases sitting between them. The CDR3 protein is CASSPGGANTGELFF. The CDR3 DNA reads TGTGCCAGCAGCCCAGGCGGAGCTAACACCGGGGAGCTGTTTTTT.

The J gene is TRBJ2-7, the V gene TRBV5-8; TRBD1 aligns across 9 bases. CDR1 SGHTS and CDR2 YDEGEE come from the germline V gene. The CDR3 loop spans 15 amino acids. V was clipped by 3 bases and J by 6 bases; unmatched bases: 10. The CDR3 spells CASSSPGQGHREQYF. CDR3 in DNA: TGTGCCAGCAGCTCTCCGGGACAGGGTCATCGCGAGCAGTACTTC.

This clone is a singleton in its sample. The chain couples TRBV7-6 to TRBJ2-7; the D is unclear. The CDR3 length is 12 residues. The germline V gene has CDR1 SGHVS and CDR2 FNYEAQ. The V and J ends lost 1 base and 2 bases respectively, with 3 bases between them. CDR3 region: CASSLVPYEQYF. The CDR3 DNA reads TGTGCCAGCAGCTTAGTCCCCTACGAGCAGTACTTC.

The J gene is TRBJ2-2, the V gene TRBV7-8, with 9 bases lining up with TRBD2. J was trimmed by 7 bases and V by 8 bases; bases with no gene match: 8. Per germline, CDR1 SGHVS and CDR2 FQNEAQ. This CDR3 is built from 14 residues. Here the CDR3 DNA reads TGTGCCAGCGAAAGGCGGGAGGGCCTCGGGGAGCTGTTTTTT. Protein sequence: CASERREGLGELFF. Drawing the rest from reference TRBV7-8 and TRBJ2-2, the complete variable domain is GAGVSQSPRYKVAKRGQDVALRCDPISGHVSLFWYQQALGQGPEFLTYFQNEAQLDKSGLPSDRFFAERPEGSVSTLKIQRTQQEDSAVYLCASERREGLGELFFGEGSRLTVL.